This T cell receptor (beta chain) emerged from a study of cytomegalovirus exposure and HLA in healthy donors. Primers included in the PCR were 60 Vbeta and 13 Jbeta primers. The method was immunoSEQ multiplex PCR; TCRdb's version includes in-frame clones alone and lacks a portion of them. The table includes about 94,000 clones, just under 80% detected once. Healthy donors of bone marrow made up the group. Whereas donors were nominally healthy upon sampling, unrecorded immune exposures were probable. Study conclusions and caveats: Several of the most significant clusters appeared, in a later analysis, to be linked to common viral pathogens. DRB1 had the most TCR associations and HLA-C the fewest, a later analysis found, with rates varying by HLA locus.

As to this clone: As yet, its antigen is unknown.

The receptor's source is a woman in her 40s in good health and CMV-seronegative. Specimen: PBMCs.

The CDR3 is CASSSRLRDREGNQPQHF. The CDR3 nucleotides are TGTGCCAGCAGCTCAAGGCTCCGGGACAGGGAAGGCAATCAGCCCCAGCATTTT. This chain links TRBV5-6 with TRBJ1-5; 9 bases are a match to TRBD1. V lost 3 bases, J lost 2 bases, and 12 bases stayed unmatched. CDR1 is SGHDT and CDR2 is YYEEEE in the germline V gene. The CDR3 has 18 residues.